One T cell receptor beta chain is described in this entry. This sample stems from a study of monozygotic twins with inflammatory bowel disease. T cells were not sorted, and total RNA was isolated straight from whole blood. TCRdb re-called the 5' RACE reads; one entry per CDR3 protein, DNA not given. The table for this sample gives about 160,000 distinct CDR3 sequences. The CDR3 is 13 amino acids. Germline V CDR1 and CDR2: PRHDT, FYEKMQ (reference sequence). The chain joins TRBV13 to TRBJ1-5. Sequenced sample: blood. The receptor comes from a human donor with ulcerative colitis or Crohn's disease, or a healthy co-twin of an affected twin (not recorded which). CDR3: CASSLGINQPQHF.